These 8 T cell receptor beta chains came from one sample sequenced in a study of regulatory T cells in long-lasting Graves disease. Building of the TCR beta libraries involved iRepertoire HTBI primers and Arm-PCR of CDR3 regions. TCRdb reanalysed the multiplex PCR reads using MiXCR and keeps one entry per CDR3 protein. The sample yields around 510,000 distinct CDR3 sequences, about 20% seen once. Specified time point: persistent/refractory GD, antithyroid drugs over 5 years with positive TRAb. Researchers made the TCR library from RNA that was extracted from PBMCs. Sequencing used peripheral blood mononuclear cells (PBMCs), obtained when the disease was refractory, from a patient treated with antithyroid drugs. The receptors originated from a female donor with Graves disease.

With respect to this clonotype: This likely stems from a read error, as it lies one base from a far larger clone. This chain links TRBV15 with TRBJ2-5; 9 bases fit TRBD1. The CDR3 runs to 14 residues. Germline loops: CDR1 LNHNV, CDR2 YYDKDF (reference sequence). The CDR3 sequence is CASSRGQGQETRYF. The CDR3 coding sequence is TGTGCCAGCAGTAGGGGACAGGGCCAAGAGACCCGGTACTTC.

As to this clonotype: A read error likely explains this, since a far larger clone differs by one base. CDR3 protein: CASSSTGNPEAFF. CDR3 DNA sequence: TGTGCCAGCAGCTCGACAGGGAACCCTGAAGCTTTCTTT. The chain recombines TRBV11-2 with TRBJ1-1; 7 nucleotides agree with TRBD1. CDR1 is SGHAT and CDR2 is FQNNGV in the germline V gene. This CDR3 comprises 13 residues.

The chain links TRBV6-1 to TRBJ1-1; TRBD1 is a possible D gene (5 bases). From germline, CDR1 is MNHNS and CDR2 SASEGT. This CDR3 has 12 residues. Trimming stripped 8 bases from V and 4 bases from J, with 11 bases between. The CDR3 region has the DNA TGTGCCAGCGGATGGGGGAGCACTGAAGCTTTCTTT. It codes for CASGWGSTEAFF.

This clonotype appeared many times. This rearrangement joins TRBV9 to TRBJ1-6; the D gene is possibly TRBD1 (5 bases). The germline V gene encodes CDR1 SGDLS and CDR2 YYNGEE. Trimming pared 2 bases from V and 7 bases from J, leaving 7 bases between. The CDR3 loop spans 13 amino acids. This chain's CDR3 is CASSVGGNSPLHF. The CDR3 DNA sequence: TGTGCCAGCAGCGTTGGGGGAAATTCACCCCTCCACTTT.

At least ten counts were recorded for this clonotype. The chain carries TRBV28 and TRBJ1-5; TRBD1 agrees at 9 bases. Germline lookup yields CDR1 MDHEN and CDR2 SYDVKM. The CDR3 is 16 amino acids. Trimming cost V 5 bases and J 5 bases; bases outside gene matches: 10. In DNA, the CDR3 is TGTGCCAGCAGTATGATCTCCGGGACAGGGTATCAGCCCCAGCATTTT. Translated: CASSMISGTGYQPQHF.

The gene calls are TRBV20-1 and TRBJ2-5; D remains ambiguous. Germline V CDR1 and CDR2: DFQATT, SNEGSKA (reference sequence). The CDR3 contains 15 residues. The ends were cut back, 0 bases at V and 2 bases at J, with 13 bases in the middle. CDR3 in DNA: TGCAGTGCTAGAGATTATTCCGCCCTTCAAGAGACCCAGTACTTC. Its translation: CSARDYSALQETQYF.

V gene TRBV4-2 combines with J gene TRBJ1-4, with D possibly TRBD1 on 6 matching bases. The germline V gene has CDR1 LGHNA and CDR2 YNFKEQ. The length of the CDR3 is 15 residues. Trimming cost V 4 bases and J 7 bases, with 16 bases left between them. The CDR3 DNA is TGTGCCAGCAGCCCAATCACAGGGAGGGGTGAAAAACTGTTTTTT. Encoded protein: CASSPITGRGEKLFF.

This clonotype was seen a few times. J is TRBJ2-2 and V is TRBV6-1, with a weak D call TRBD2 (5 bases). CDR3 length: 14 amino acids. Trimming shortened V by 3 bases and J by 6 bases, and 11 bases separated the two germline ends. From germline, CDR1 is MNHNS and CDR2 SASEGT. The CDR3 DNA reads TGTGCCAGCAGTGATTTCGAGGGAGCCGGGGAGCTGTTTTTT. Its protein product is CASSDFEGAGELFF.